Sequencing of this T cell receptor (beta chain) was carried out in a study of neoadjuvant anti-PD-1 for oral cavity cancer (dated by TCRdb to 2020 to 2022). According to the study, the label for this sample's time point signals: before neoadjuvant nivolumab. The library was built by means of the immunoSEQ multiplex PCR assay. The table was pulled from immuneACCESS by TCRdb, which kept in-frame rearrangements only. Such tables lose some clones; where checked, under half of the loss comes from unresolved V genes, and the rest has no known cause. A total of around 62,000 clones appear in this sample, around four fifths of them only once. The top ten constitute 2% to 3% of the sample. The sequences come from PBMCs, collected before nivolumab (anti-PD-1) treatment. All receptors derive from a person between 40 and 79 years old with oral cavity squamous cell carcinoma.

Written as DNA, the CDR3 is TGCAGCGTTGAAACAGGGTTGACCTCCTACGAGCAGTACTTC. Translated, it gives CSVETGLTSYEQYF. The chain links TRBV29-1 to TRBJ2-7; weak D call: TRBD1 (6 bases). The CDR3 extends over 14 amino acids. Trimming took off 2 bases at V and 0 bases at J, with 11 bases between the two ends. Germline V gene lookup returns CDR1 SQVTM and CDR2 ANQGSEA.